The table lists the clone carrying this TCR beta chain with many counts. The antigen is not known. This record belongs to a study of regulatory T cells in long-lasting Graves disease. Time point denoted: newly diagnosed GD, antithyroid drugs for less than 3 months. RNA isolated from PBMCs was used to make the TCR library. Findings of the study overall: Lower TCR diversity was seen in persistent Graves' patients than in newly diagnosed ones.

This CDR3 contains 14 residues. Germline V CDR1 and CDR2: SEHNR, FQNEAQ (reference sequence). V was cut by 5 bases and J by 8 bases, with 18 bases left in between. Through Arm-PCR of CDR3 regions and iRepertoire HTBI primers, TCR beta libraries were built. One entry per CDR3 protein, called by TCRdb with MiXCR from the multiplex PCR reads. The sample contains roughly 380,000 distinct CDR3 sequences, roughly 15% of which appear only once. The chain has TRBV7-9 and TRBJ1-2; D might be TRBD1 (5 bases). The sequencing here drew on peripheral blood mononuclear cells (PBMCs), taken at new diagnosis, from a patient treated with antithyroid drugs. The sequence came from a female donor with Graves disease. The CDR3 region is CASSHSGGVEGYTF. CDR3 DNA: TGTGCCAGCAGCCACTCCGGAGGGGTGGAGGGCTACACCTTC.